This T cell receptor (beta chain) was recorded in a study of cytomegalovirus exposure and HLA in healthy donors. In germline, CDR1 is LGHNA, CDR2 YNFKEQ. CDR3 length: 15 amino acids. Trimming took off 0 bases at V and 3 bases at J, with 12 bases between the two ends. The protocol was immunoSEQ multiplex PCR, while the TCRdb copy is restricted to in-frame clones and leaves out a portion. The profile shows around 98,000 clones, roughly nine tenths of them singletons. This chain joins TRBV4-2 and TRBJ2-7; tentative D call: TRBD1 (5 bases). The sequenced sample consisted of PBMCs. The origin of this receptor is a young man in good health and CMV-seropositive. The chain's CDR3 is CASSQEAGSHYEQYF. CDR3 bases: TGTGCCAGCAGCCAAGAGGCAGGGTCGCACTACGAGCAGTACTTC.